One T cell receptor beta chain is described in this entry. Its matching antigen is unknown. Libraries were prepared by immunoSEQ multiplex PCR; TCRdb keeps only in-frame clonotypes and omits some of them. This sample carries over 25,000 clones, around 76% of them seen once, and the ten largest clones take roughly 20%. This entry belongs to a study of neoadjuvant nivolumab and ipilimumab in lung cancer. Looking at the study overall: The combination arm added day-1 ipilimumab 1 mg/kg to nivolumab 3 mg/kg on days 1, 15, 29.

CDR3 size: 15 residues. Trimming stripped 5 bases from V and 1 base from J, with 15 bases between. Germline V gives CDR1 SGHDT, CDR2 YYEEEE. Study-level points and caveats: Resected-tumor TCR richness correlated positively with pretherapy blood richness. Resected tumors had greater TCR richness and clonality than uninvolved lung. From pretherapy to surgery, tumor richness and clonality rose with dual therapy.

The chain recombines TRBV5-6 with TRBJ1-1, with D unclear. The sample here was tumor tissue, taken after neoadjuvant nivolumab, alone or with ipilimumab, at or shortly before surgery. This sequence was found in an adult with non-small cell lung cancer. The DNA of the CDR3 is TGTGCCAGCAGGATTCTCGGGGTCTCGAACACTGAAGCTTTCTTT. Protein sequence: CASRILGVSNTEAFF.